These T cell receptor beta chains were read from a single sample in a study of cytomegalovirus exposure and HLA in healthy donors. The assay was immunoSEQ multiplex PCR, and TCRdb's table has in-frame clones only and misses some. The sample consists of some 120,000 clones, around 70% of them appearing once. Material: PBMCs. These receptors were obtained from a man in his forties or fifties in good health and CMV-seropositive. Both conserved end residues are part of each CDR3. A D gene is named only where the DNA matches it firmly. Expanded clones are given a class, and other clones once, few, many or no size at all.

D gene	clone size	V gene	J gene	CDR3 DNA	CDR3 protein
TRBD2	.	TRBV5-1	TRBJ2-3	TGCGCCAGCGGACGGACTAGCGGGATAAGTAACCCTAGCACAGATACGCAGTATTTT	CASGRTSGISNPSTDTQYF
.	.	TRBV2	TRBJ1-6	TGTGCCAGCAGGGATACAGGGAGAAATTCACCCCTCCACTTT	CASRDTGRNSPLHF
TRBD2	.	TRBV30	TRBJ2-1	TGTGCCTGGGGGGGACTAGCGGGAATCAATGAGCAGTTCTTC	CAWGGLAGINEQFF
TRBD1	.	TRBV5-1	TRBJ1-2	TGCGCCAGCAGCTTGGCGGGACAGGGGGCGAGTGGCTACACCTTC	CASSLAGQGASGYTF
TRBD2	.	TRBV18	TRBJ2-1	TGTGCCAGCTCACCAAGCATAGCGGGGGGCTCCTACAATGAGCAGTTCTTC	CASSPSIAGGSYNEQFF
TRBD2	few	TRBV30	TRBJ2-7	TGTGCCTGGAGGGGGCGGGGGGCAGTCCACTACGAGCAGTACTTC	CAWRGRGAVHYEQYF
TRBD1	.	TRBV30	TRBJ1-5	TGTGCCTGGAGCCACGGGACAGGCCGTAATCAGCCCCAGCATTTT	CAWSHGTGRNQPQHF
TRBD1	.	TRBV4-2	TRBJ2-7	TGTGCCAGCAGCCAAGTAACCGGGACAGGGGACTCCTACGAGCAGTACTTC	CASSQVTGTGDSYEQYF
TRBD2	.	TRBV30	TRBJ2-1	TGTGCCTGGACCGGGACTAGCGTGGACAATGAGCAGTTCTTC	CAWTGTSVDNEQFF
.	few	TRBV5-1	TRBJ1-2	TGCGCCAGCAGGGGTACGGTTAGGGGTGATGGCTACACCTTC	CASRGTVRGDGYTF
.	.	TRBV7-9	TRBJ2-7	TGTGCCAGCATGCAACAGGCCGAGCAGTACTTC	CASMQQAEQYF
TRBD1	once	TRBV18	TRBJ1-2	TGTGCCAGCTCACCGGAACAGGGGGCAACCTATGGCTACACCTTC	CASSPEQGATYGYTF